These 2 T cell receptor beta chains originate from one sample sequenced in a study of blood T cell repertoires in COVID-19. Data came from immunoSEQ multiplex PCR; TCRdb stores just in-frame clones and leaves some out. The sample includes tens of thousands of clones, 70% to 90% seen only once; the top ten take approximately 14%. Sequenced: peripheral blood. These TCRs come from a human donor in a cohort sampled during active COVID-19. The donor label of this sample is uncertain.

The CDR3 nucleotides are TGTGCCAGCAGCTCCCAAGAGGGCGAGCAGTACTTC. It codes for CASSSQEGEQYF. The chain recombines TRBV3-1 (or the pseudogene TRBV3-2) with TRBJ2-7; a possible D gene is TRBD2 (5 bases). The CDR3 runs to 12 residues. Germline loops: CDR1 LGHDT, CDR2 YNNKEL (reference sequence). Trimming stripped 5 bases from V and 6 bases from J, with 11 bases between.

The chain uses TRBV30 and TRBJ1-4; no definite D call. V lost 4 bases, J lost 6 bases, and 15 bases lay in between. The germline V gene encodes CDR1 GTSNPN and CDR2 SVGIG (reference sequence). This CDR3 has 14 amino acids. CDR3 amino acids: CAWTRGGIYEKLFF. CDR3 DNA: TGTGCCTGGACCAGAGGAGGGATATATGAAAAACTGTTTTTT.